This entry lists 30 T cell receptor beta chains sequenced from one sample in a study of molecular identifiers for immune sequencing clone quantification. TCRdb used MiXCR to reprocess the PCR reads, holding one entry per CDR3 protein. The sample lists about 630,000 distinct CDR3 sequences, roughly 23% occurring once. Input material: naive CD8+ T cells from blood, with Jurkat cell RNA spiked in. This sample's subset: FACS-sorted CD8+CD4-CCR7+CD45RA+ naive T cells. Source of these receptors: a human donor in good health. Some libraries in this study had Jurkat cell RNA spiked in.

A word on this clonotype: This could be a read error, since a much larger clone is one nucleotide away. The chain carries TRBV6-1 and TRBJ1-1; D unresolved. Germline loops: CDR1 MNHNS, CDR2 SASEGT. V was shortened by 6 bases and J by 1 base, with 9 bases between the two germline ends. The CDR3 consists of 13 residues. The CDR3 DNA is TGTGCCAGCAGCCAGCCATCGAACACTGAAGCTTTCTTT. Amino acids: CASSQPSNTEAFF.

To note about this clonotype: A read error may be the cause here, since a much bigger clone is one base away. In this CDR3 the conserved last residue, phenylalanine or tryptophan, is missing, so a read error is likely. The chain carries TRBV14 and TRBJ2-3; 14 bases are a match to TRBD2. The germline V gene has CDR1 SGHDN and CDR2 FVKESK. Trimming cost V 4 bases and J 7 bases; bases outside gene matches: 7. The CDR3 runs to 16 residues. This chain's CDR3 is CASSPGLAGAGYTQYY. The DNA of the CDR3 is TGTGCCAGCAGCCCGGGACTAGCGGGAGCGGGATATACGCAGTATTAT.

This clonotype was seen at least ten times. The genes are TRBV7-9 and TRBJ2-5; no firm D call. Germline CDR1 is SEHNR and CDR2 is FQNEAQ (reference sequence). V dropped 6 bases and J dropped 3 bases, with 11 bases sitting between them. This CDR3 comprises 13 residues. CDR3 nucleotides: TGTGCCAGCAGTCCGACTGAAGAAGAGACCCAGTACTTC. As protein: CASSPTEEETQYF.

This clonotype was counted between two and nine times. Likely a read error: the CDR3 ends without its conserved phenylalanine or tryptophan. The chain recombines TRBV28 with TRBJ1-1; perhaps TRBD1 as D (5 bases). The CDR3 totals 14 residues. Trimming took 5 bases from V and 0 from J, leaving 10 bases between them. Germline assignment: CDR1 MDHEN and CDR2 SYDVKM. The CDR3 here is CASSLTVLNTEAFL. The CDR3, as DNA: TGTGCCAGCAGTCTGACAGTGTTGAACACTGAAGCTTTCCTT.

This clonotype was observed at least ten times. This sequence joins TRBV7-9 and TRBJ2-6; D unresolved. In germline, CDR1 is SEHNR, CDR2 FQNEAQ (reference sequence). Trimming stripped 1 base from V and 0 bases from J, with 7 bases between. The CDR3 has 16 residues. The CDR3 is CASSLDWGSGANVLTF. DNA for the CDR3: TGTGCCAGCAGCTTAGACTGGGGCTCTGGGGCCAACGTCCTGACTTTC.

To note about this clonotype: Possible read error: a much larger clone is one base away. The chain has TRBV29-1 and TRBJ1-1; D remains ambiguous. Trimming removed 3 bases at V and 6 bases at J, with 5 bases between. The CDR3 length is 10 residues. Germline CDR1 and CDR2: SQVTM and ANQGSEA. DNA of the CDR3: TGCAGCGTTGAGCTTGCTGAAGCTTTCTTT. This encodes CSVELAEAFF.

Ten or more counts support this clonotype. The CDR3 spells CSVDPTGGEETQYF. The CDR3 nucleotides are TGCAGCGTTGACCCGACAGGGGGCGAGGAGACCCAGTACTTC. The rearrangement uses TRBV29-1 and TRBJ2-5; TRBD1 matches 10 bases. Germline values: CDR1 SQVTM, CDR2 ANQGSEA. J was trimmed by 5 bases and V by 3 bases; bases with no gene match: 6. The CDR3 is 14 amino acids.

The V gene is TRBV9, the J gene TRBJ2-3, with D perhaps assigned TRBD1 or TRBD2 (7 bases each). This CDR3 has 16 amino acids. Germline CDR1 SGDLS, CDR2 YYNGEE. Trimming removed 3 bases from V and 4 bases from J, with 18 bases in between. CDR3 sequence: CASSARGGGGADTQYF. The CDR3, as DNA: TGTGCCAGCAGCGCAAGAGGGGGCGGGGGCGCAGATACGCAGTATTTT.

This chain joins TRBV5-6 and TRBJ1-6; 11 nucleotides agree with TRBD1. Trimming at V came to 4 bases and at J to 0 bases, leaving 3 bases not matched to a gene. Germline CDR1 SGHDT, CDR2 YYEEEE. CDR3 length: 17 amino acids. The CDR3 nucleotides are TGTGCCAGCAGCATCGGGACAGGGGGCTCCTATAATTCACCCCTCCACTTT. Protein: CASSIGTGGSYNSPLHF.

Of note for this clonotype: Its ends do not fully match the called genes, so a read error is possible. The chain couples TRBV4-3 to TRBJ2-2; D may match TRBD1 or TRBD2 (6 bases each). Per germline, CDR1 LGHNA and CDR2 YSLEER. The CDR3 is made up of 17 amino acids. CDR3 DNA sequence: TGCGCCAGCAGCCAAGACGCAGGGGCGCTTAACACCGGGGGGCTGTTTTTT. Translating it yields CASSQDAGALNTGGLFF.

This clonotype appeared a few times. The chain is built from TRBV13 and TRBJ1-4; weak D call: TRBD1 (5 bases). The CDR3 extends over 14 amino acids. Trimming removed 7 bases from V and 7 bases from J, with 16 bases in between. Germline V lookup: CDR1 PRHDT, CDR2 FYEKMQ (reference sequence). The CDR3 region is CASTLGQGSEKLFF. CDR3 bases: TGTGCCAGCACCCTGGGGCAGGGAAGTGAAAAACTGTTTTTT.

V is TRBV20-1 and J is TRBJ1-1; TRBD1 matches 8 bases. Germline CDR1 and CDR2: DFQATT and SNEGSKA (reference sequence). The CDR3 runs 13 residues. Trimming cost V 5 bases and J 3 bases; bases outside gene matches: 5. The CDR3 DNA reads TGCAGTGCTCCCGGGACAGGTCACACTGAAGCTTTCTTT. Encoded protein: CSAPGTGHTEAFF.

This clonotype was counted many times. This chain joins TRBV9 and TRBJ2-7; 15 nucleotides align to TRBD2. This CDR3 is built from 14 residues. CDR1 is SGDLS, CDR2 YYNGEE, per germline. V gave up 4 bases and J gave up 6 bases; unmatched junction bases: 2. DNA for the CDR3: TGTGCCAGCAGCCAGGGACTAGCGGGGGGCGAGCAGTACTTC. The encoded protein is CASSQGLAGGEQYF. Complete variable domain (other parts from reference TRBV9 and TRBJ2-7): DSGVTQTPKHLITATGQRVTLRCSPRSGDLSVYWYQQSLDQGLQFLIQYYNGEERAKGNILERFSAQQFPDLHSELNLSSLELGDSALYFCASSQGLAGGEQYFGPGTRLTVT.

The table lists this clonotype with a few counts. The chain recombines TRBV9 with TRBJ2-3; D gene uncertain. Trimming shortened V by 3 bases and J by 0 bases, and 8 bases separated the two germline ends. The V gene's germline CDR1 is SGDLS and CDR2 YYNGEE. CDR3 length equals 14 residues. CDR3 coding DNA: TGTGCCAGCAGCGACGGATTTAGCACAGATACGCAGTATTTT. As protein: CASSDGFSTDTQYF.

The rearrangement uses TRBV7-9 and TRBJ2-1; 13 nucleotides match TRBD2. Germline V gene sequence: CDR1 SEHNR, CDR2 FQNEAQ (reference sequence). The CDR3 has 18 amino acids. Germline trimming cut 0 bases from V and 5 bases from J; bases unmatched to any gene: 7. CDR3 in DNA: TGTGCCAGCAGCTTAGCGGTGAAGGGGACTAGCGGGGACAATGAGCAGTTCTTC. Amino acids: CASSLAVKGTSGDNEQFF.

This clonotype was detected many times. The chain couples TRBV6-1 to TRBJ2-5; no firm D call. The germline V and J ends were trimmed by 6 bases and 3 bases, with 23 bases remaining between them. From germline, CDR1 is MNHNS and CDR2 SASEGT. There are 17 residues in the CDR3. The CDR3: CASSLNTVRGPEETQYF. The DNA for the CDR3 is TGTGCCAGCAGCTTAAACACAGTGAGAGGACCCGAAGAGACCCAGTACTTC.

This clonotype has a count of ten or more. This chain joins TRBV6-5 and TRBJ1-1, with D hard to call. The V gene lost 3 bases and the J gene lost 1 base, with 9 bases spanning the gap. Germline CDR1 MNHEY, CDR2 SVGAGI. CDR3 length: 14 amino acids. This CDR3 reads CASSYSPRNTEAFF. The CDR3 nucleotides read TGTGCCAGCAGTTATTCCCCGCGGAACACTGAAGCTTTCTTT.

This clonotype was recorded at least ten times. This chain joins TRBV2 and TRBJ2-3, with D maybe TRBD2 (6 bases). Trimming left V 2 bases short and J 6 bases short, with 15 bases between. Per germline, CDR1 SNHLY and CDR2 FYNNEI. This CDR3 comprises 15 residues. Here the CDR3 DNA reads TGTGCCAGCAGTGAATGGAGTCTAGCGTTCGATACGCAGTATTTT. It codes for CASSEWSLAFDTQYF.

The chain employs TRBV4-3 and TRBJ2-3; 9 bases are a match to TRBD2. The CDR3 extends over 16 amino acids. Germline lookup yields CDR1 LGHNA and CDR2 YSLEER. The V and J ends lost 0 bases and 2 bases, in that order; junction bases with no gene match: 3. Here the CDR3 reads CASSQETSGYTDTQYF. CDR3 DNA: TGCGCCAGCAGCCAAGAGACTAGCGGATACACAGATACGCAGTATTTT.

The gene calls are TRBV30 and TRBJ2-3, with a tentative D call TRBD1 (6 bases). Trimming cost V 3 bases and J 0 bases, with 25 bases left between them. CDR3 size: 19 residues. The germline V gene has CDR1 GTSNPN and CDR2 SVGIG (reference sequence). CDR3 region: CAWSSETGPPHSSTDTQYF. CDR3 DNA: TGTGCCTGGAGCTCAGAGACAGGACCGCCTCATTCTAGCACAGATACGCAGTATTTT.

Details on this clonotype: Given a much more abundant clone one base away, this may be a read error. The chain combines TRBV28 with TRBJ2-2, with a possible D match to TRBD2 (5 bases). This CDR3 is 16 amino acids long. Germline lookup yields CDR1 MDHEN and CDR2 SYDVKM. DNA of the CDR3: TGTGCCAGCAGTCTTATGATAGGGAGTAGCACCGGGGAGCTGGTTTTT. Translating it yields CASSLMIGSSTGELVF. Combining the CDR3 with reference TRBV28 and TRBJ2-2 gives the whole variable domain DVKVTQSSRYLVKRTGEKVFLECVQDMDHENMFWYRQDPGLGLRLIYFSYDVKMKEKGDIPEGYSVSREKKERFSLILESASTNQTSMYLCASSLMIGSSTGELVFGEGSRLTVL.

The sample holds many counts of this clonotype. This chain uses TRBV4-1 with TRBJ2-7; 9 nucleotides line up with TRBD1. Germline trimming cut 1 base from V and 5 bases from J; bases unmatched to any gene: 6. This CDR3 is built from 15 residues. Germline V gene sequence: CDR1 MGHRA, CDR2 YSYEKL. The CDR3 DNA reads TGCGCCAGCAGCCAAGTGACAGGGGGTAGGGACGAGCAGTACTTC. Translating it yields CASSQVTGGRDEQYF.

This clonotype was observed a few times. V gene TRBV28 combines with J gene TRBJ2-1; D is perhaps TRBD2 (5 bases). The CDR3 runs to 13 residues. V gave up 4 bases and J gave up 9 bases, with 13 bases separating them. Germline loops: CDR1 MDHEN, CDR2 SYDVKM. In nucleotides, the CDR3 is TGTGCCAGCAGTTATGTGGGGAGAGGTGAGCAGTTCTTC. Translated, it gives CASSYVGRGEQFF.

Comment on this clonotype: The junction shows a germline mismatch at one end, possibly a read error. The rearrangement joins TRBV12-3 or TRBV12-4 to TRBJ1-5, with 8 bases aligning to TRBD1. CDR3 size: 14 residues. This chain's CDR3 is CVSSQQGESQPQHF. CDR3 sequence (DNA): TGTGTCAGCAGCCAACAGGGGGAGAGTCAGCCCCAGCATTTT.

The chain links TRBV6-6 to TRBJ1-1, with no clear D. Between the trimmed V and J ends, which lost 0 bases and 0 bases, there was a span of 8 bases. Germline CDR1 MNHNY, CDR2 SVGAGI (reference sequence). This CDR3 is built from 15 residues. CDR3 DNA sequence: TGTGCCAGCAGTTACTCGTGGGCCATGAACACTGAAGCTTTCTTT. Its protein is CASSYSWAMNTEAFF.

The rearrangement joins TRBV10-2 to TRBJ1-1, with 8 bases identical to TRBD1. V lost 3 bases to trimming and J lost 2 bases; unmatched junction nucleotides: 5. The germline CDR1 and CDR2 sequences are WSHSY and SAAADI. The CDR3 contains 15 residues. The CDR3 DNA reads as TGCGCCAGCAGTGATCCCCAGGGGGCAAACACTGAAGCTTTCTTT. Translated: CASSDPQGANTEAFF.

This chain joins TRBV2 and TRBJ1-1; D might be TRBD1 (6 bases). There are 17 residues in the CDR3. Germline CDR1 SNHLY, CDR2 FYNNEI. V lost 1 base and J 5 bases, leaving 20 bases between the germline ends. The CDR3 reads CASSEGIRPGAWTEAFF. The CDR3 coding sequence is TGTGCCAGCAGTGAAGGAATTAGGCCGGGGGCATGGACTGAAGCTTTCTTT.

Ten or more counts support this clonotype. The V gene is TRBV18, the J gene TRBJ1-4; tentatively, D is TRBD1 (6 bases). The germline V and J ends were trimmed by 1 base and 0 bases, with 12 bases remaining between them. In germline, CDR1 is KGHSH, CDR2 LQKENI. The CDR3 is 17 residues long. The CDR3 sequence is CASSPQDRRATNEKLFF. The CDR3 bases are TGTGCCAGCTCACCACAGGACAGACGCGCAACTAATGAAAAACTGTTTTTT.

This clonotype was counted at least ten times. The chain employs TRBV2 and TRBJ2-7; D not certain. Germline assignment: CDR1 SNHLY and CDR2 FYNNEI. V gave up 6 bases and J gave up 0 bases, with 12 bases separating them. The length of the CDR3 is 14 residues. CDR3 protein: CASRGPRSSYEQYF. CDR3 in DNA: TGTGCCAGCAGAGGTCCCAGAAGCTCCTACGAGCAGTACTTC.

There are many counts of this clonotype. CDR3 DNA: TGTGCCAGCAGCTACACTGGGCCTAGCACAGATACGCAGTATTTT. Translated: CASSYTGPSTDTQYF. The rearrangement joins TRBV11-2 to TRBJ2-3; D unclear. The CDR3 has 15 amino acids. V lost 4 bases and J lost 0, with 11 bases in between. Per germline, CDR1 SGHAT and CDR2 FQNNGV.